Each of the 6 T cell receptor beta chains below was sequenced from the same sample in a study of blood T cells in healthy people across ages. The use of a sample-barcoded 5' primer and a J-beta primer mix characterized a second PCR of about 6 to 11 cycles. MiXCR, applied by TCRdb to the 5' RACE reads, yields one record per CDR3 protein. The table has 650,000 to 950,000 distinct CDR3 sequences, under 45% seen once. Sequencing was performed on blood. These receptors were taken from a man aged 55 to 70 in good health.

This clonotype has more than one count but fewer than ten. The genes are TRBV20-1 and TRBJ2-1; 9 bases map to TRBD1. The CDR3 spans 11 residues. The V and J ends lost 5 bases and 15 bases, in that order; junction bases with no gene match: 8. The V gene's germline CDR1 is DFQATT and CDR2 SNEGSKA (reference sequence). CDR3 coding DNA: TGCAGTGCTCGAAGGACAGGGGATTTGTTCTTC. It codes for CSARRTGDLFF.

The chain recombines TRBV15 with TRBJ2-5; perhaps TRBD1 as D (6 bases). This CDR3 has 12 residues. CDR1 and CDR2 from the germline V gene are LNHNV and YYDKDF (reference sequence). The V gene lost 5 bases and the J gene lost 4 bases, with 8 bases spanning the gap. Here the CDR3 DNA reads TGTGCCACCAGCGCAGGGGCAGAGACCCAGTACTTC. Amino acids: CATSAGAETQYF.

At least ten counts were recorded for this clonotype. The J gene is TRBJ2-7, the V gene TRBV16; TRBD1 agrees at 7 bases. With 4 bases clipped from V and 2 bases from J, the junction kept 8 bases outside the gene matches. Per the germline V gene, CDR1 is KGHSY and CDR2 is FQNENV. The CDR3 loop spans 15 amino acids. For the CDR3, the DNA is TGTGCCAGCAGCCTCCTCGGGCAGGGGGCCTACGAGCAGTACTTC. Residues: CASSLLGQGAYEQYF.

V and J are TRBV7-2 and TRBJ2-6, with D possibly TRBD1 on 8 matching bases. Germline CDR1 SGHTA, CDR2 FQGNSA. The CDR3 is made up of 17 amino acids. The V gene lost 4 bases and the J gene lost 0 bases, with 13 bases spanning the gap. CDR3: CASSYRGGGSGANVLTF. The CDR3 DNA follows: TGTGCCAGCAGCTACAGGGGGGGGGGCTCTGGGGCCAACGTCCTGACTTTC.

V is TRBV7-2 and J is TRBJ1-2; no clear D gene. The CDR3 sequence is 12 residues long. Germline CDR1 reads SGHTA; CDR2 reads FQGNSA. Trimming removed 7 bases from V and 6 bases from J, with 12 bases in between. The CDR3 sequence is CASKMWGNGYTF. The DNA for the CDR3 is TGTGCCAGCAAGATGTGGGGTAATGGCTACACCTTC.

This clonotype was recorded a few times. The chain combines TRBV29-1 with TRBJ2-2; 9 bases line up with TRBD1. The V gene's germline CDR1 is SQVTM and CDR2 ANQGSEA. This CDR3 has 17 amino acids. V shed 7 bases and J 4 bases; nucleotides not matched to a gene: 16. CDR3 protein: CSAKTGDRAVGTGELFF. The CDR3 DNA follows: TGCAGCGCAAAAACCGGGGACAGGGCGGTTGGCACCGGGGAGCTGTTTTTT.